The clone carrying this T cell receptor beta chain was detected a few times. The target antigen is unknown. Expressed TCRB transcripts were sequenced because the isolated RNA had all been reverse transcribed beforehand. The table came from immunoSEQ multiplex PCR; TCRdb's copy has only in-frame clones and leaves some out. The data show 430,000 or so clones, about an eighth seen once. This sample is part of a study of beta chain features in type 1 diabetes. Turning to the study itself: In age, gender and cell yields, patients were similar to healthy donors.

Germline CDR1 LNHNV, CDR2 YYDKDF (reference sequence). The V gene lost 6 bases and the J gene lost 3 bases, with 11 bases spanning the gap. The length of the CDR3 is 13 residues. Points from the study as a whole: Across patients, naive, central memory and Treg TCRB repertoires exhibited apparently greater similarity than was observed across healthy donors. For cells with high TCR expression, cDNA sequencing could yield over-representation.

This rearrangement joins TRBV15 to TRBJ1-1; no reliable D call. The sequence was collected from a woman aged 18 to 35 in good health. Specimen: naive CD4+ T cells from blood. For the CDR3, the DNA is TGTGCCACCAGTAGGACGGACTACACTGAAGCTTTCTTT. As protein: CATSRTDYTEAFF.